The 17 T cell receptor beta chains given below trace back to one sample, sequenced in a study of Graves' ophthalmopathy and Graves' hyperthyroidism. RNA served as the template for amplifying TCR beta CDR3 regions. The library came from an HTBI-primed first-round RT-PCR and a second-round multiplex PCR. TCRdb fed the multiplex PCR reads into MiXCR, producing one record per CDR3 protein. The top ten hold 9.1% of the sample, which has over 200,000 distinct CDR3 sequences, under 30% seen once. What was sequenced was peripheral blood. Source of these receptors: a middle-aged man with Graves' ophthalmopathy.

This clonotype came up many times. The chain links TRBV7-2 to TRBJ1-3, with a weak D call TRBD1 (6 bases). The V gene's germline CDR1 is SGHTA and CDR2 FQGNSA. The length of the CDR3 is 16 residues. The V end was cut by 2 bases, the J end by 4 bases, with 15 bases between. CDR3 sequence (DNA): TGTGCCAGCAGCTTACCGGGGGGCGCTGACGGAAACACCATATATTTT. Translating gives CASSLPGGADGNTIYF.

This clonotype showed up just once. The rearrangement uses TRBV5-1 and TRBJ1-1; TRBD1 agrees at 12 bases. Germline V gene sequence: CDR1 SGHRS, CDR2 YFSETQ. V gave up 0 bases and J gave up 1 base; unmatched junction bases: 4. CDR3 size: 17 residues. The CDR3 DNA follows: TGCGCCAGCAGCTTGGAGGGACAGGGGGCGCGGAACACTGAAGCTTTCTTT. Translation: CASSLEGQGARNTEAFF.

In this sample, this clonotype turned up a few times. V and J are TRBV2 and TRBJ2-4; D gene ambiguous. Germline V gene data show CDR1 as SNHLY and CDR2 as FYNNEI. CDR3 length: 14 residues. Trimming shortened V by 0 bases and J by 0 bases, and 3 bases separated the two germline ends. CDR3: CASSEARAKNIQYF. The CDR3 DNA is TGTGCCAGCAGTGAAGCGAGAGCCAAAAACATTCAGTACTTC.

This clonotype appeared many times. This sequence joins TRBV12-3 or TRBV12-4 and TRBJ2-7; D call uncertain. The CDR3 consists of 13 residues. V lost 3 bases to trimming and J lost 3 bases, with 9 bases between them. This CDR3 is CASSFGPNYEQYF. As DNA, the CDR3 is TGTGCCAGCAGTTTTGGTCCGAACTACGAGCAGTACTTC.

This clonotype was observed many times. The chain couples TRBV11-2 to TRBJ2-7, with unresolved D. The CDR3 contains 14 residues. The V and J ends lost 0 bases and 4 bases respectively, with 10 bases between them. The V gene's germline CDR1 is SGHAT and CDR2 FQNNGV. The CDR3 here is CASSLDRLSYEQYF. DNA for the CDR3: TGTGCCAGCAGCTTAGATCGACTTTCATACGAGCAGTACTTC.

In its sample, this clonotype was seen many times. The chain employs TRBV19 and TRBJ1-5, with 7 bases aligning to TRBD1. The CDR3 extends over 16 amino acids. Germline V gives CDR1 LNHDA, CDR2 SQIVND (reference sequence). Unmatched junction bases numbered 9, after V lost 3 bases and J lost 4 bases. CDR3: CASSIHDRARNQPQHF. CDR3 sequence (DNA): TGTGCCAGTAGTATCCACGACAGGGCCCGAAATCAGCCCCAGCATTTT.

This clonotype occurred many times. The V call is TRBV19, the J call TRBJ1-2, with a possible D match to TRBD1 (6 bases). Germline assignment: CDR1 LNHDA and CDR2 SQIVND (reference sequence). Trimming stripped 6 bases from V and 8 bases from J, with 22 bases between. This CDR3 spans 15 amino acids. The CDR3 here is CASSSQGGGAQGYTF. The CDR3 coding sequence is TGTGCCAGTAGCTCCCAGGGTGGGGGGGCACAGGGCTACACCTTC.

The gene calls are TRBV20-1 and TRBJ2-7; D possibly corresponds to TRBD2 (7 bases). The CDR3 spans 14 residues. The germline V and J ends were trimmed by 3 bases and 3 bases, with 15 bases remaining between them. Germline values: CDR1 DFQATT, CDR2 SNEGSKA (reference sequence). CDR3 DNA: TGCAGTGCTAGTCTCCGGGGGGCCTTCTACGAGCAGTACTTC. Its translation is CSASLRGAFYEQYF.

V usage is TRBV28 and J usage is TRBJ2-7; 12 positions agree with TRBD1. This CDR3 region has 13 residues. Trimming at V came to 6 bases and at J to 7 bases, leaving 4 bases not matched to a gene. From germline, CDR1 is MDHEN and CDR2 SYDVKM. CDR3 sequence reads: CASRGTGGWEQYF. The CDR3 DNA is TGTGCCAGCAGGGGGACAGGGGGCTGGGAGCAGTACTTC.

This clonotype showed up many times. The CDR3: CAISESNWGGEQYF. The DNA of the CDR3 is TGTGCCATCAGTGAGTCAAACTGGGGAGGTGAGCAGTACTTC. The V gene is TRBV10-3, the J gene TRBJ2-7; TRBD2 might be the D (6 bases). The CDR3 runs to 14 residues. Germline V gives CDR1 ENHRY, CDR2 SYGVKD. V gave up 0 bases and J gave up 7 bases, with 13 bases separating them.

The chain is built from TRBV2 and TRBJ2-5; TRBD2 might be the D (5 bases). The V and J ends lost 4 bases and 3 bases respectively, with 9 bases between them. The length of the CDR3 is 13 residues. Germline CDR1 and CDR2: SNHLY and FYNNEI. CDR3 coding DNA: TGTGCCAGCAGTGGAGGGCGGGAAGAGACCCAGTACTTC. Translation gives CASSGGREETQYF.

In this sample, this clonotype turned up many times. This rearrangement joins TRBV7-8 to TRBJ2-7; TRBD1 might be the D (7 bases). The CDR3 contains 15 residues. V was clipped by 1 base and J by 6 bases, with 16 bases between them. Germline V gene lookup returns CDR1 SGHVS and CDR2 FQNEAQ. The CDR3 DNA sequence: TGTGCCAGCAGCTTAGAGGGGGGACAGTCGGGCGAGCAGTACTTC. Its translation: CASSLEGGQSGEQYF.

This clonotype was observed at least ten times. V gene TRBV14 combines with J gene TRBJ1-5; 7 bases fit TRBD1. The germline gives CDR1 SGHDN, CDR2 FVKESK. The V gene end was trimmed by 7 bases and the J gene end by 2 bases; junction bases not matched to a gene: 5. The length of the CDR3 is 14 residues. CDR3 bases: TGTGCCAGCATCAAAACAGGGGGCAATCAGCCCCAGCATTTT. Translation: CASIKTGGNQPQHF. Complete variable domain (other parts from reference TRBV14 and TRBJ1-5): EAGVTQFPSHSVIEKGQTVTLRCDPISGHDNLYWYRRVMGKEIKFLLHFVKESKQDESGMPNNRFLAERTGGTYSTLKVQPAELEDSGVYFCASIKTGGNQPQHFGDGTRLSIL.

The V gene is TRBV6-1, the J gene TRBJ2-5; 7 bases map to TRBD2. Germline CDR1 is MNHNS and CDR2 is SASEGT. The CDR3 covers 16 residues. V lost 6 bases and J lost 0; bases outside the gene matches: 10. The CDR3 region has the DNA TGTGCCAGCAGCCCCCGTGGGGGGGGGTACCAAGAGACCCAGTACTTC. Residues: CASSPRGGGYQETQYF.

This clonotype was seen ten or more times. The J gene is TRBJ2-7, the V gene TRBV29-1, with 9 bases identical to TRBD2. This CDR3 is 13 amino acids long. CDR1 SQVTM and CDR2 ANQGSEA come from the germline V gene. V gave up 7 bases and J gave up 3 bases; unmatched junction bases: 7. CDR3 bases: TGCAGCGCTAGCGGGGCCGGGGGCTACGAGCAGTACTTC. Translating gives CSASGAGGYEQYF.

There are many counts of this clonotype. This chain connects TRBV5-4 to TRBJ2-2, with 7 bases fitting TRBD2. CDR3 size: 16 residues. The germline CDR1 and CDR2 sequences are SGHNT and YYREEE (reference sequence). After removal of 0 bases from V and 4 bases from J, the junction contained 6 bases not matched to a gene. CDR3 nucleotides: TGTGCCAGCAGCTTGGAGCTAGCGGAGACCACCGGGGAGCTGTTTTTT. It translates to CASSLELAETTGELFF.

The chain has TRBV12-3 or TRBV12-4 and TRBJ1-2; TRBD1 matches 9 bases. The CDR3 sequence is 13 residues long. J was trimmed by 5 bases and V by 7 bases; bases with no gene match: 5. The CDR3 DNA reads as TGTGCCAGCACGTTCGGACAGGGGTATGGCTACACCTTC. Encoded protein: CASTFGQGYGYTF.